This T cell receptor (beta chain) was observed in a study of identical twins. Findings of the study overall: Fewer insertions were carried by abundant cord blood beta clonotypes, but none was seen in memory repertoires. In monozygotic twins, models underestimated the sharing of out-of-frame TCR alpha.

Trimming pared 1 base from V and 13 bases from J, leaving 10 bases between. Germline values: CDR1 LGHDT, CDR2 YNNKEL (reference sequence). CDR3 length equals 11 residues. A universal primer site was created by template switching, with the cDNA bearing unique molecular identifiers. From the 5' RACE reads, TCRdb called clonotypes with MiXCR, one entry per CDR3 protein. In the table there are under 800,000 distinct CDR3 sequences, 21% of which are singletons. Remarks on this clonotype: Its target is unknown.

Another study also made use of these data, one on T cells expressing NK-cell markers.

The receptor's source is a woman between 18 and 30 years old in good health. Material: PBMCs. The chain couples TRBV3-1 to TRBJ2-5; D remains ambiguous. The CDR3 nucleotides read TGTGCCAGCAGCCAAGGTGGCAGTATGTACTTC. It specifies CASSQGGSMYF.